This T cell receptor (beta chain) was sequenced during a study of cytomegalovirus exposure and HLA in healthy donors. 60 Vbeta and 13 Jbeta primers were used in PCR. Libraries were prepared by immunoSEQ multiplex PCR; TCRdb keeps only in-frame clonotypes and omits some of them. The data show some 90,000 clones, roughly 70% seen once. Germline CDR1 is SGHTA and CDR2 is FQGNSA. Trimming cost V 0 bases and J 0 bases, with 8 bases left between them. This CDR3 has 16 amino acids. This TCR was recovered from a man between 45 and 60 years old in good health and CMV-seronegative. This chain links TRBV7-2 with TRBJ2-2; TRBD2 might be the D (6 bases). The sequencing sample was made of PBMCs. The CDR3 DNA follows: TGTGCCAGCAGCTTAGCGCCGGGGGCGAACACCGGGGAGCTGTTTTTT. Its protein product is CASSLAPGANTGELFF.